A single sample is the source of the 29 T cell receptor beta chains below, sequenced in a study of blood T cell repertoires in COVID-19 (dated by TCRdb to 2018 to 2020). Preparation of the library involved the immunoSEQ multiplex PCR assay. TCRdb carries this immuneACCESS record with in-frame sequences only. Its versions omit some clonotypes, under half of them owing to an unresolved V gene in the studies checked, with the rest unexplained. For this sample there are about 220,000 clones; 65% to 90% appear just once. Together, the top ten hold over 2% of the sample. Source material: peripheral blood. These receptors originate from a woman in her seventies with COVID-19, enrolled during active disease.

The chain links TRBV11-2 to TRBJ2-3, with 10 bases fitting TRBD2. Germline CDR1 SGHAT, CDR2 FQNNGV. The CDR3 runs to 14 residues. V shed 5 bases and J 6 bases; nucleotides not matched to a gene: 5. The CDR3 coding sequence is TGTGCCAGCAGCCCAATAGCGGGAGGTGATACGCAGTATTTT. It encodes CASSPIAGGDTQYF.

Only a few counts were recorded for this clone. This rearrangement joins TRBV12-5 to TRBJ1-3; D gene uncertain. This CDR3 comprises 15 residues. V was trimmed by 2 bases and J by 3 bases, leaving 11 bases between them. Germline V gene lookup returns CDR1 LGHNT and CDR2 FRNRAP. The CDR3 loop is CASGLPSIYGNTIYF. In DNA, the CDR3 is TGTGCTAGTGGTTTGCCGTCAATCTATGGAAACACCATATATTTT.

The V and J genes are TRBV9 and TRBJ1-4, with 9 nucleotides matching TRBD1. The ends lost 0 bases at V and 10 bases at J; junction bases unmatched: 10. Germline V gives CDR1 SGDLS, CDR2 YYNGEE. There are 16 residues in the CDR3. The CDR3 coding sequence is TGTGCCAGCAGCGTAGCTCCGGGACAGGGCGGAGGAAAACTGTTTTTT. It translates to CASSVAPGQGGGKLFF.

The V gene is TRBV7-6, the J gene TRBJ1-5; possibly TRBD1 for D (6 bases). Germline V CDR1 and CDR2: SGHVS, FNYEAQ. The V end lost 4 bases, the J end lost 6 bases, and 16 bases lay between the germline ends. CDR3 length: 15 amino acids. In DNA, the CDR3 is TGTGCCAGCAGCTCCGGAGGGGGGGTAGCTCAGCCCCAGCATTTT. Encoded protein: CASSSGGGVAQPQHF.

This clone was observed a single time. The genes are TRBV2 and TRBJ1-1; tentatively, D is TRBD1 (6 bases). The CDR3 length is 15 residues. Germline values: CDR1 SNHLY, CDR2 FYNNEI. Deletions cut 6 bases from V and 2 bases from J, with 16 bases between. The CDR3 here is CASSLTTGYNTEAFF. The CDR3 nucleotides read TGTGCCAGCAGCTTAACTACAGGGTACAACACTGAAGCTTTCTTT.

This clone was seen a single time. The CDR3 DNA reads as TGTGCCAGCAGTCTCGGACAGCTCCCTGGGTATTTT. Protein: CASSLGQLPGYF. The chain couples TRBV12-3 or TRBV12-4 to TRBJ2-3; TRBD1 is a possible D gene (6 bases). The CDR3 is 12 residues long. The ends were cut back, 5 bases at V and 14 bases at J, with 17 bases in the middle.

This sequence joins TRBV19 and TRBJ2-3; TRBD2 agrees at 10 bases. Germline CDR1 and CDR2: LNHDA and SQIVND (reference sequence). The CDR3 has 15 amino acids. Trimming took 7 bases from V and 5 from J; bases not matched to a gene: 9. The CDR3 loop reads CASNSPSGREDTQYF. The CDR3 coding sequence is TGTGCCAGTAACTCACCCAGCGGGAGGGAAGATACGCAGTATTTT.

The J gene is TRBJ1-6, the V gene TRBV25-1; D is possibly TRBD1 (5 bases). Per the germline V gene, CDR1 is MGHDK and CDR2 is SYGVNS. Trimming pared 5 bases from V and 2 bases from J, leaving 13 bases between. This CDR3 has 16 amino acids. In nucleotides, the CDR3 is TGTGCCAGCAGTCCCCAAGGGGTCGCCTATAATTCACCCCTCCACTTT. Translation: CASSPQGVAYNSPLHF.

This chain uses TRBV5-1 with TRBJ1-4, with 8 positions matching TRBD1. The germline CDR1 and CDR2 sequences are SGHRS and YFSETQ. Trimming took 5 bases from V and 5 from J; bases not matched to a gene: 5. The CDR3 has 14 amino acids. This CDR3 is CASSRDRPNEKLFF. DNA of the CDR3: TGCGCCAGCAGTAGGGACAGGCCAAATGAAAAACTGTTTTTT.

The genes are TRBV21-1 and TRBJ1-2; the table assigns TRBD1, which was not confirmed against the DNA. TRBV21-1 is a pseudogene segment. The CDR3 totals 16 residues. CDR3 amino acids: CASSKDQGTYNYGYTF. The CDR3 bases are TGTGCCAGCAGCAAAGATCAGGGTACCTATAACTATGGCTACACCTTC.

The chain combines TRBV15 with TRBJ1-2; TRBD1 might be the D (6 bases). Trimming cost V 0 bases and J 8 bases, with 22 bases left between them. This CDR3 has 17 amino acids. The germline CDR1 and CDR2 sequences are LNHNV and YYDKDF (reference sequence). The CDR3 DNA follows: TGTGCCACCAGCAGAGATTACGCGGGGGCGGACATGGAGGGCTACACCTTC. It is translated as CATSRDYAGADMEGYTF.

V usage is TRBV14 and J usage is TRBJ2-3, with 12 bases lining up with TRBD1. This CDR3 region has 16 residues. J lost 7 bases, V lost 3 bases, and 8 bases had no gene match. Germline CDR1 is SGHDN and CDR2 is FVKESK. The CDR3 nucleotides are TGTGCCAGCAGCCACCCCGGGACAGGGGGCGTAAATACGCAGTATTTT. Translating it yields CASSHPGTGGVNTQYF. The full variable domain, rest sourced from reference TRBV14 and TRBJ2-3, is EAGVTQFPSHSVIEKGQTVTLRCDPISGHDNLYWYRRVMGKEIKFLLHFVKESKQDESGMPNNRFLAERTGGTYSTLKVQPAELEDSGVYFCASSHPGTGGVNTQYFGPGTRLTVL.

This rearrangement joins TRBV9 to TRBJ2-2, with 9 bases lining up with TRBD2. V gave up 1 base and J gave up 4 bases; unmatched junction bases: 17. The CDR3 totals 20 residues. Per germline, CDR1 SGDLS and CDR2 YYNGEE. For the CDR3, the DNA is TGTGCCAGCAGCGTACCGGGCGGGGGGGCCGGAAGGTTAGGCACCGGGGAGCTGTTTTTT. This codes for CASSVPGGGAGRLGTGELFF.

The J gene is TRBJ1-2, the V gene TRBV6-5; D gene unclear. Germline V CDR1 and CDR2: MNHEY, SVGAGI. Trimming cost V 2 bases and J 3 bases, with 10 bases left between them. This CDR3 comprises 14 residues. Written as DNA, the CDR3 is TGTGCCAGCAGTTACGGGCAGGACTACTATGGCTACACCTTC. Residues: CASSYGQDYYGYTF.

In its sample, this clone was seen once. The chain recombines TRBV6-6 with TRBJ2-2; possible D gene TRBD2, 6 bases. This CDR3 is 16 amino acids long. V dropped 0 bases and J dropped 2 bases, with 10 bases sitting between them. Per the germline V gene, CDR1 is MNHNY and CDR2 is SVGAGI (reference sequence). The CDR3: CASSYSAGTNTGELFF. The CDR3 DNA follows: TGTGCCAGCAGTTACTCTGCGGGAACTAACACCGGGGAGCTGTTTTTT.

The chain recombines TRBV19 with TRBJ2-1; possibly TRBD1 for D (5 bases). CDR1 is LNHDA and CDR2 is SQIVND in the germline V gene (reference sequence). The V and J ends lost 6 bases and 7 bases respectively, with 22 bases between them. The CDR3 loop spans 16 amino acids. This chain's CDR3 is CASSIVGQGMWNEQFF. CDR3 DNA sequence: TGTGCCAGTAGCATCGTCGGGCAGGGAATGTGGAATGAGCAGTTCTTC.

The table lists this clone with a few counts. The genes are TRBV4-2 and TRBJ1-6; 9 bases line up with TRBD1. The CDR3 spans 18 residues. CDR1 and CDR2 from the germline V gene are LGHNA and YNFKEQ. Germline trimming cut 4 bases from V and 0 bases from J; bases unmatched to any gene: 7. In DNA form, the CDR3 reads TGTGCCAGCAGCCTGATAAACAGGGGGCTCTCCTATAATTCACCCCTCCACTTT. Translation gives CASSLINRGLSYNSPLHF.

The chain carries TRBV3-1 (or the pseudogene TRBV3-2) and TRBJ2-7, with D unresolved. Germline CDR1 and CDR2: LGHDT and YNNKEL (reference sequence). The CDR3 runs 17 residues. Between the trimmed V and J ends, which lost 2 bases and 3 bases, there was a span of 20 bases. As DNA, the CDR3 is TGTGCCAGCAGCCAATCGTCCTCGACACCCCCTCACTACGAGCAGTACTTC. This sequence encodes CASSQSSSTPPHYEQYF.

The CDR3, as DNA: TGTGCCAGCAGCAACTCCCGACAGGGGGGGCAGCCCCAGCATTTT. It specifies CASSNSRQGGQPQHF. V gene TRBV6-5 combines with J gene TRBJ1-5; 9 bases are shared with TRBD1. V was pared by 6 bases and J by 7 bases, with 10 bases of the junction left unmatched. The germline V gene has CDR1 MNHEY and CDR2 SVGAGI. The CDR3 runs to 15 residues.

DNA for the CDR3: TGTGCCAGCAGAAATACACAGGGTTCTCTTTCTGAAGCTTTCTTT. Its protein is CASRNTQGSLSEAFF. This chain uses TRBV28 with TRBJ1-1, with D maybe TRBD1 (6 bases). V was shortened by 6 bases and J by 6 bases, with 20 bases between the two germline ends. CDR1 is MDHEN and CDR2 is SYDVKM in the germline V gene. The CDR3 length is 15 residues.

Comments on this clone: This likely stems from a read error, as it lies one base from a far larger clone. At the DNA level, this CDR3 is encoded by other sequences in the same sample as well. The chain carries TRBV6-5 and TRBJ1-1; a weak D match, TRBD1 (6 bases). V was cut by 0 bases and J by 1 base, with 9 bases left in between. This CDR3 has 15 amino acids. CDR1 and CDR2 from the germline V gene are MNHEY and SVGAGI. In DNA, the CDR3 is TGTGCCAGCAGTTACTCGAGCAGGGGGAACACTGAAGCTTTCTTT. Its translation: CASSYSSRGNTEAFF.

The J gene is TRBJ2-7, the V gene TRBV27, with D maybe TRBD2 (5 bases). Trimming cost V 2 bases and J 2 bases, with 7 bases left between them. The CDR3 is 13 amino acids. Germline loops: CDR1 MNHEY, CDR2 SMNVEV (reference sequence). The CDR3 region has the DNA TGTGCCAGCAGTTTAATGAGGGCCTACGAGCAGTACTTC. Translated, it gives CASSLMRAYEQYF.

The chain links TRBV7-2 to TRBJ2-3; 8 nucleotides align to TRBD2. Germline V gene sequence: CDR1 SGHTA, CDR2 FQGNSA. The junction had 5 bases not matched to a gene; V was cut back by 2 bases and J by 1 base. The CDR3 runs to 16 residues. This CDR3 is CASSLLRGAGTDTQYF. DNA of the CDR3: TGTGCCAGCAGCTTACTGCGGGGGGCAGGCACAGATACGCAGTATTTT.

Of note for this clone: This is likely a read error, given that the CDR3 carries no conserved phenylalanine or tryptophan at its end. It is unclear where the CDR3 begins or ends on the DNA, so no DNA is shown, and the CDR3 is as TCRdb lists it. The rearrangement links TRBV7-2 to TRBJ2-7; the table calls TRBD1, which could not be checked here. Ends included, the CDR3 has 11 residues. Germline assignment: CDR1 SGHTA and CDR2 FQGNSA. This chain's CDR3 is CASSHGGQRKS.

J is TRBJ1-2 and V is TRBV6-1; D perhaps matches TRBD1 (5 bases). Trimming took off 1 base at V and 3 bases at J, with 12 bases between the two ends. Germline V CDR1 and CDR2: MNHNS, SASEGT. This CDR3 has 15 residues. The CDR3 nucleotides read TGTGCCAGCAGTGAAGTGAAGGGGTTTGACTATGGCTACACCTTC. It is translated as CASSEVKGFDYGYTF.

CDR3: CASQESLGGSPLHF. The DNA for the CDR3 is TGCGCCAGCCAGGAGTCTTTAGGGGGATCACCCCTCCACTTT. The rearrangement joins TRBV5-1 to TRBJ1-6; tentatively, D is TRBD1 (6 bases). V shed 7 bases and J shed 10 bases, with 18 bases lying between them. Germline V gene lookup returns CDR1 SGHRS and CDR2 YFSETQ. CDR3 length: 14 residues.

V usage is TRBV11-3 and J usage is TRBJ2-5; D may be TRBD2 (5 bases). CDR1 is SGHNT, CDR2 YENEEA, per germline. This CDR3 contains 13 residues. Trimming cost V 8 bases and J 1 base, with 11 bases left between them. CDR3 sequence (DNA): TGTGCCAGCTCCCCCGCGGGCCAAGAGACCCAGTACTTC. This sequence encodes CASSPAGQETQYF.

This rearrangement joins TRBV6-2 or TRBV6-3 to TRBJ1-3, with unresolved D. Trimming took 0 bases from V and 0 from J, leaving 12 bases between them. This CDR3 comprises 17 residues. Germline V lookup: CDR1 MNHEY, CDR2 SVGEGT. The CDR3 spells CASSYSKSIVSGNTIYF. In DNA form, the CDR3 reads TGTGCCAGCAGTTACTCGAAGTCGATAGTCTCTGGAAACACCATATATTTT.

This chain uses TRBV19 with TRBJ1-5, with TRBD1 identical over 11 bases. Germline CDR1 LNHDA, CDR2 SQIVND (reference sequence). The V and J ends lost 9 bases and 6 bases, in that order; junction bases with no gene match: 10. The CDR3 totals 15 residues. The CDR3 protein is CASRPGTGGVQPQHF. The CDR3, as DNA: TGTGCCAGCCGACCCGGGACAGGGGGGGTTCAGCCCCAGCATTTT.